Described below is a single T cell receptor (beta chain) sequence and its context. Treatment here: preoperative locoregional IRX-2 cytokine immunotherapy. Samples came from a phase Ib trial of preoperative locoregional IRX-2 cytokine immunotherapy. This entry comes from a study of preoperative IRX-2 immunotherapy in early breast cancer. Only in-frame clones appear in the TCRdb table, and some are missing; sequencing was by immunoSEQ multiplex PCR. The table records over 25,000 clones, roughly 80% of them present only once. The TCR comes from a human donor with breast cancer. This material consisted of lymph node tissue, taken after IRX-2 immunotherapy.

The CDR3 spells CASSRDRVAFF. The CDR3 DNA follows: TGTGCCAGCAGCCGAGACAGGGTGGCTTTCTTT. V usage is TRBV14 and J usage is TRBJ1-1, with 7 bases that match TRBD1. This CDR3 is 11 amino acids long. The junction had 4 bases not matched to a gene; V was cut back by 4 bases and J by 11 bases. Looked up from germline, CDR1 is SGHDN and CDR2 is FVKESK.